This T cell receptor beta chain was retrieved from a study of early T cells in non-severe SARS-CoV-2 infection. Across the study: Unsorted whole blood bulk RNA was sequenced, with unpaired chains.

The library protocol tagged individual cDNA molecules with unique molecular identifiers. MiXCR, run by TCRdb on the 5' RACE reads, gives a single entry per CDR3 protein. The table has 56,000 or so distinct CDR3 sequences, under 12% seen once. The V and J ends lost 7 bases and 12 bases, in that order; junction bases with no gene match: 5. Germline CDR1 reads ENHRY; CDR2 reads SYGVKD. The CDR3 has 11 amino acids. Findings and limits, study-wide: Private and CD4 specificities were missed by VDJdb matching, skewed to anti-spike CD8.

This clonotype was seen repeatedly, ten times or more. Its target is not known. The rearrangement uses TRBV10-3 and TRBJ2-1, with 8 bases lining up with TRBD1. The clonotype originates from an adult who was a healthcare worker with PCR-confirmed SARS-CoV-2 infection or an uninfected control (not recorded which). Sequenced: whole blood. The CDR3 nucleotides read TGTGCCATCAATACCGGGACAGGGCAGTTCTTC. As protein: CAINTGTGQFF.